Below, 22 T cell receptor beta chains from the same sample are listed, as sequenced in a study of CD8 T cells in ankylosing spondylitis. Findings and limits, study-wide: A motif in TCR beta, a set of eight or nine highly homologous variants, appeared characteristic of ankylosing spondylitis blood.

TCRdb re-called the 5' RACE reads through MiXCR, storing one row per CDR3 protein. The repertoire holds some 840,000 distinct CDR3 sequences, 10% to 15% seen once, with roughly 0.51% in the top ten. These receptors have no identified antigens. Material for sequencing was blood, either unsorted or a sorted T cell fraction (not recorded which). The source of these receptors is a male donor with ankylosing spondylitis.

Ten or more counts support this clonotype. The genes are TRBV7-9 and TRBJ2-1; 8 bases align to TRBD2. V dropped 7 bases and J dropped 3; count of bases not matched to a gene: 11. Germline assignment: CDR1 SEHNR and CDR2 FQNEAQ (reference sequence). CDR3 size: 16 residues. Here the CDR3 DNA reads TGTGCCAGCAAATTCGCTTTGCGGGAGGACTACAATGAGCAGTTCTTC. It yields the protein CASKFALREDYNEQFF.

This clonotype has only one observation. The junction departs from germline at one end; a sequencing error may be responsible. The chain links TRBV20-1 to TRBJ2-1; 14 nucleotides line up with TRBD2. CDR1 is DFQATT and CDR2 is SNEGSKA in the germline V gene (reference sequence). The CDR3 totals 16 residues. The chain's CDR3 is CCAAGLAGVPYNEQFF. The CDR3 DNA reads TGCTGTGCTGCGGGACTAGCGGGAGTTCCCTACAATGAGCAGTTCTTC.

The rearrangement links TRBV20-1 to TRBJ1-5; no clear D. Germline V gene sequence: CDR1 DFQATT, CDR2 SNEGSKA (reference sequence). The CDR3 contains 15 residues. Trimming took 0 bases from V and 0 from J, leaving 9 bases between them. As DNA, the CDR3 is TGCAGTGCTAGAGACAGGATTCATAGCAATCAGCCCCAGCATTTT. Its translation is CSARDRIHSNQPQHF.

The chain employs TRBV20-1 and TRBJ1-1; TRBD1 agrees at 9 bases. This CDR3 is 12 amino acids long. The germline V gene has CDR1 DFQATT and CDR2 SNEGSKA (reference sequence). With V trimmed by 5 bases and J by 4 bases, 2 bases remained unmatched. Here the CDR3 reads CSAGQGRTEAFF. CDR3 coding DNA: TGCAGTGCTGGACAGGGGCGCACTGAAGCTTTCTTT.

Ten or more counts support this clonotype. The rearrangement uses TRBV20-1 and TRBJ2-1; 9 bases are shared with TRBD2. CDR3 length: 16 residues. Looked up from germline, CDR1 is DFQATT and CDR2 is SNEGSKA (reference sequence). With V trimmed by 6 bases and J by 0 bases, 9 bases remained unmatched. The CDR3 spells CSAHTSGSSSYNEQFF. The CDR3 nucleotides are TGCAGTGCCCATACTAGCGGGTCAAGCTCCTACAATGAGCAGTTCTTC.

This clonotype was counted between two and nine times. Here the CDR3 reads CASSYSMSAGEKLFF. The DNA of the CDR3 is TGTGCCAGCAGTTACTCGATGTCGGCGGGGGAAAAACTGTTTTTT. The chain employs TRBV6-5 and TRBJ1-4; D is unresolved. Trimming pared 0 bases from V and 8 bases from J, leaving 13 bases between. The CDR3 length is 15 residues. The germline V gene has CDR1 MNHEY and CDR2 SVGAGI.

This clonotype was seen repeatedly, ten times or more. The V call is TRBV7-9, the J call TRBJ2-7; 9 bases align to TRBD1. The germline V gene has CDR1 SEHNR and CDR2 FQNEAQ (reference sequence). After removal of 5 bases from V and 5 bases from J, the junction contained 7 bases not matched to a gene. CDR3 length: 14 amino acids. The CDR3, as DNA: TGTGCCAGCAGCCTGCTGGACAGGGGAAACGAGCAGTACTTC. Protein: CASSLLDRGNEQYF.

The table lists this clonotype with a few counts. The gene calls are TRBV30 and TRBJ1-2, with unresolved D. The V gene lost 5 bases and the J gene lost 8 bases, with 18 bases spanning the gap. This CDR3 contains 13 residues. CDR1 is GTSNPN and CDR2 is SVGIG in the germline V gene (reference sequence). CDR3 nucleotides: TGTGCCTGGCAACGGCCCCTCCTTTACGGCTACACCTTC. It specifies CAWQRPLLYGYTF.

Many counts were recorded for this clonotype. The chain carries TRBV4-2 and TRBJ2-2, with TRBD2 matching over 11 bases. The CDR3 runs 16 residues. V shed 4 bases, J shed 1 base, and the junction held 2 bases outside the gene matches. Germline lookup yields CDR1 LGHNA and CDR2 YNFKEQ. DNA of the CDR3: TGTGCCAGCAGCCGCGGGACTAGCGGGAACACCGGGGAGCTGTTTTTT. Translating it yields CASSRGTSGNTGELFF.

This clonotype appeared a few times. This chain links TRBV30 with TRBJ1-6; weak D call: TRBD1 (5 bases). The V end was cut by 0 bases, the J end by 7 bases, with 10 bases between. The CDR3 spans 14 residues. Germline V lookup: CDR1 GTSNPN, CDR2 SVGIG (reference sequence). DNA of the CDR3: TGTGCCTGGAGTGTCGCAGGGAAAAATTCACCCCTCCACTTT. Translated, it gives CAWSVAGKNSPLHF.

This clonotype was detected only a few times. V usage is TRBV30 and J usage is TRBJ1-2, with TRBD1 identical over 10 bases. Germline values: CDR1 GTSNPN, CDR2 SVGIG (reference sequence). This CDR3 has 14 amino acids. Trimming cost V 4 bases and J 4 bases; bases outside gene matches: 6. The CDR3 DNA follows: TGTGCCTGGACTAGACAGGGGGCAGGCTATGGCTACACCTTC. This translates into CAWTRQGAGYGYTF.

This clonotype was seen a handful of times. This chain joins TRBV28 and TRBJ2-1; D gene uncertain. V lost 3 bases and J lost 15, with 15 bases in between. The CDR3 loop spans 12 amino acids. Germline-derived CDR1 and CDR2 are MDHEN and SYDVKM. CDR3 residues: CASSFGHRDLFF. The CDR3, as DNA: TGTGCCAGCAGTTTTGGGCACCGAGATTTGTTCTTC.

The chain joins TRBV13 to TRBJ2-1; 12 positions agree with TRBD2. Germline V gene lookup returns CDR1 PRHDT and CDR2 FYEKMQ (reference sequence). The CDR3 has 16 residues. Trimming took 5 bases from V and 7 from J; bases not matched to a gene: 9. CDR3 residues: CASSPPGTSGHNEQFF. The CDR3 region has the DNA TGTGCCAGCAGCCCGCCCGGGACTAGCGGGCATAATGAGCAGTTCTTC.

This clonotype was counted between two and nine times. The V and J genes are TRBV6-6 and TRBJ1-6; perhaps TRBD1 as D (5 bases). The CDR3 sequence is 13 residues long. Trimming shortened V by 7 bases and J by 13 bases, and 17 bases separated the two germline ends. CDR1 and CDR2 from the germline V gene are MNHNY and SVGAGI (reference sequence). In nucleotides, the CDR3 is TGTGCCAGCAATACCGGGACGCTAAGGCCCCTCCACTTT. Encoded protein: CASNTGTLRPLHF.

This clonotype was recorded a few times. The chain joins TRBV28 to TRBJ2-5; D possibly corresponds to TRBD1 (5 bases). V dropped 6 bases and J dropped 5 bases, with 22 bases sitting between them. The CDR3 contains 16 residues. CDR1 is MDHEN and CDR2 is SYDVKM in the germline V gene. The CDR3 loop is CASRRPNLRVLETQYF. The CDR3 DNA is TGTGCCAGCAGGAGACCAAACCTCAGGGTTTTGGAGACCCAGTACTTC.

This clonotype was detected only a few times. The rearrangement links TRBV7-9 to TRBJ2-7; tentatively, D is TRBD2 (5 bases). Trimming removed 4 bases at V and 5 bases at J, with 12 bases between. Germline lookup yields CDR1 SEHNR and CDR2 FQNEAQ (reference sequence). This CDR3 comprises 13 residues. In DNA form, the CDR3 reads TGTGCCAGCAGCTCCGGGCGGGCCCACGAGCAGTACTTC. Amino acids: CASSSGRAHEQYF. Drawing the rest from reference TRBV7-9 and TRBJ2-7, the complete variable domain is DTGVSQNPRHKITKRGQNVTFRCDPISEHNRLYWYRQTLGQGPEFLTYFQNEAQLEKSRLLSDRFSAERPKGSFSTLEIQRTEQGDSAMYLCASSSGRAHEQYFGPGTRLTVT.

Only a few counts were recorded for this clonotype. J is TRBJ2-2 and V is TRBV20-1, with D tentatively TRBD1 (6 bases). The germline V and J ends were trimmed by 6 bases and 0 bases, with 14 bases remaining between them. Germline CDR1 is DFQATT and CDR2 is SNEGSKA (reference sequence). The CDR3 consists of 15 residues. The CDR3 reads CSAPNRVTNTGELFF. CDR3 sequence (DNA): TGCAGTGCACCTAACAGGGTAACGAACACCGGGGAGCTGTTTTTT.

The rearrangement uses TRBV7-8 and TRBJ1-1; 10 positions agree with TRBD1. This CDR3 spans 15 amino acids. The V segment lost 4 bases and the J segment 1 base; nucleotides outside the gene matches: 3. Per germline, CDR1 SGHVS and CDR2 FQNEAQ. CDR3 in DNA: TGTGCCAGCAGCTCCTGGGACAGGGGGAACACTGAAGCTTTCTTT. This sequence encodes CASSSWDRGNTEAFF.

This clonotype was detected a few times. The chain employs TRBV20-1 and TRBJ2-5; 8 nucleotides line up with TRBD1. This CDR3 spans 13 amino acids. Germline values: CDR1 DFQATT, CDR2 SNEGSKA (reference sequence). V trimming: 5 bases; J trimming: 2 bases; junction bases outside the gene matches: 4. CDR3 sequence reads: CSARYRGQETQYF. The CDR3 bases are TGCAGTGCTCGATACAGGGGGCAAGAGACCCAGTACTTC.

This clonotype has only a few counts. The CDR3 DNA reads TGTGCCAGCAGCTCGTACAGGGTGGCCGGGGCCAACGTCCTGACTTTC. It yields the protein CASSSYRVAGANVLTF. This chain joins TRBV7-2 and TRBJ2-6, with D perhaps TRBD1 (6 bases). V gave up 4 bases and J gave up 4 bases, with 14 bases separating them. The CDR3 is made up of 16 amino acids. The germline V gene has CDR1 SGHTA and CDR2 FQGNSA.

This clonotype was seen more than once but under ten times. The chain links TRBV27 to TRBJ1-5; weak D call: TRBD1 (5 bases). The CDR3 length is 15 residues. Trimming pared 6 bases from V and 0 bases from J, leaving 12 bases between. CDR1 is MNHEY and CDR2 is SMNVEV in the germline V gene (reference sequence). CDR3 sequence: CASSLRGTSNQPQHF. The CDR3 nucleotides read TGTGCCAGCAGCCTGCGGGGGACTAGCAATCAGCCCCAGCATTTT.

The J gene is TRBJ2-1, the V gene TRBV5-6; D not certain. Per germline, CDR1 SGHDT and CDR2 YYEEEE. Deletions cut 4 bases from V and 2 bases from J, with 10 bases between. There are 14 residues in the CDR3. CDR3: CASSPITPYNEQFF. For the CDR3, the DNA is TGTGCCAGCAGCCCGATTACCCCCTACAATGAGCAGTTCTTC.